Listed here are 14 T cell receptor beta chains from one sample, sequenced in a study of cytomegalovirus exposure and HLA in healthy donors. With 60 Vbeta and 13 Jbeta primers, the PCR was carried out. The assay was immunoSEQ multiplex PCR, and TCRdb's table has in-frame clones only and misses some. Of 250,000 or so clones in the sample, more than 75% are singletons; the top ten hold around 1.4%. The source material was PBMCs. Receptors originate from a human donor in good health.

J is TRBJ2-5 and V is TRBV7-8; 8 bases match TRBD1. The J call could be wrong; TRBJ2-7 is a better fit for the DNA end. CDR1 and CDR2 (germline): SGHVS, FQNEAQ. The CDR3 consists of 16 residues. CDR3 nucleotides: TGTGCCAGCAGCACACCCCGGGACAGGAGAGCCTACGAGCAGTACTTC. Protein: CASSTPRDRRAYEQYF.

This rearrangement joins TRBV11-2 to TRBJ2-7; D is undetermined. CDR1 SGHAT and CDR2 FQNNGV come from the germline V gene. There are 12 residues in the CDR3. Trimming removed 7 bases from V and 5 bases from J, with 12 bases in between. The CDR3 nucleotides read TGTGCCAGCACGCAAACCCGGGACGAGCAGTACTTC. It specifies CASTQTRDEQYF.

The chain uses TRBV19 and TRBJ2-7, with D possibly matching TRBD2 (7 bases). Germline CDR1 reads LNHDA; CDR2 reads SQIVND (reference sequence). The ends were cut back, 0 bases at V and 2 bases at J, with 17 bases in the middle. CDR3 length: 17 residues. This CDR3 reads CASSIDSRGRITYEQYF. The DNA for the CDR3 is TGTGCCAGTAGTATAGATTCGCGGGGGCGCATCACCTACGAGCAGTACTTC. The entire variable domain, with the rest obtained from reference TRBV19 and TRBJ2-7, is as follows: DGGITQSPKYLFRKEGQNVTLSCEQNLNHDAMYWYRQDPGQGLRLIYYSQIVNDFQKGDIAEGYSVSREKKESFPLTVTSAQKNPTAFYLCASSIDSRGRITYEQYFGPGTRLTVT.

The chain joins TRBV4-1 to TRBJ2-1, with 8 bases identical to TRBD2. Losses at the gene ends were 4 bases for V and 0 bases for J; bases not matched to a gene: 5. The CDR3 has 16 residues. CDR1 and CDR2 (germline): MGHRA, YSYEKL. The CDR3: CASSPGTRGSYNEQFF. The CDR3 coding sequence is TGCGCCAGCAGCCCCGGGACTAGGGGCTCCTACAATGAGCAGTTCTTC.

The CDR3 DNA is TGTGCCAGTAGTCCTAGTACTACTAACTATGGCTACACCTTC. It is translated as CASSPSTTNYGYTF. V is TRBV19 and J is TRBJ1-2, with no clear D. Per germline, CDR1 LNHDA and CDR2 SQIVND (reference sequence). V was pared by 5 bases and J by 0 bases, with 10 bases between. The CDR3 is made up of 14 amino acids.

This clone was counted a single time. The chain combines TRBV9 with TRBJ1-1, with a possible D match to TRBD1 (5 bases). Germline V lookup: CDR1 SGDLS, CDR2 YYNGEE. V dropped 4 bases and J dropped 2 bases, with 15 bases sitting between them. This CDR3 comprises 15 residues. The CDR3 sequence: CASSPLTDLNTEAFF. The CDR3 region has the DNA TGTGCCAGCAGCCCCTTGACAGATTTAAACACTGAAGCTTTCTTT.

The chain employs TRBV7-2 and TRBJ2-1, with D possibly TRBD1 on 5 matching bases. V shed 0 bases and J shed 9 bases, with 9 bases lying between them. CDR1 SGHTA and CDR2 FQGNSA come from the germline V gene. The CDR3 is 13 amino acids. CDR3 nucleotides: TGTGCCAGCAGCTTAGCAGGGGCAGTTGAGCAGTTCTTC. Residues: CASSLAGAVEQFF.

The chain carries TRBV10-3 and TRBJ2-1; tentative D call: TRBD1 (5 bases). Trimming stripped 2 bases from V and 7 bases from J, with 6 bases between. Germline V gene sequence: CDR1 ENHRY, CDR2 SYGVKD. This CDR3 is built from 12 residues. The CDR3 loop is CAISEKGNEQFF. The DNA of the CDR3 is TGTGCCATCAGTGAGAAGGGGAATGAGCAGTTCTTC.

This clone has only a few counts. The rearrangement links TRBV5-6 to TRBJ2-1; D is possibly TRBD2 (6 bases). V was shortened by 1 base and J by 7 bases, with 12 bases between the two germline ends. The length of the CDR3 is 14 residues. Per the germline V gene, CDR1 is SGHDT and CDR2 is YYEEEE. CDR3 sequence (DNA): TGTGCCAGCAGCTTGTCAAGCGGGTGGAATGAGCAGTTCTTC. Amino acid sequence: CASSLSSGWNEQFF.

The chain links TRBV10-3 to TRBJ2-2, with 10 bases matching TRBD2. V shed 8 bases and J 0 bases; nucleotides not matched to a gene: 6. Germline-derived CDR1 and CDR2 are ENHRY and SYGVKD. The CDR3 loop spans 16 amino acids. The CDR3 nucleotides read TGTGCCATCGGGGGAACTAGCGGGGCGAACACCGGGGAGCTGTTTTTT. This sequence encodes CAIGGTSGANTGELFF.

The table lists this clone with a count of one. This rearrangement joins TRBV28 to TRBJ2-6, with D perhaps matching TRBD2 (7 bases). V was shortened by 4 bases and J by 0 bases, with 22 bases between the two germline ends. The CDR3 totals 20 residues. CDR1 is MDHEN and CDR2 is SYDVKM in the germline V gene. Here the CDR3 reads CASSSAASGGGSSGANVLTF. For the CDR3, the DNA is TGTGCCAGCAGTTCGGCGGCTAGCGGAGGGGGGAGCTCTGGGGCCAACGTCCTGACTTTC.

V and J are TRBV7-3 and TRBJ2-1; 9 bases line up with TRBD1. V was clipped by 6 bases and J by 2 bases; unmatched bases: 5. CDR3 size: 15 residues. Per the germline V gene, CDR1 is SGHTA and CDR2 is FQGTGA. The CDR3 sequence: CASSPDRGAYNEQFF. Here the CDR3 DNA reads TGTGCCAGCAGTCCAGACAGGGGGGCCTACAATGAGCAGTTCTTC.

Only a few counts were recorded for this clone. The chain employs TRBV15 and TRBJ2-3; D ambiguous. CDR3 length equals 15 residues. From germline, CDR1 is LNHNV and CDR2 YYDKDF (reference sequence). The V end lost 5 bases, the J end lost 4 bases, and 16 bases lay between the germline ends. CDR3 nucleotide sequence: TGTGCCACCAGCCTGAGCACCCCCCGGGCAGATACGCAGTATTTT. Its protein is CATSLSTPRADTQYF.

The V and J genes are TRBV28 and TRBJ2-2, with 10 bases fitting TRBD2. Trimming took 6 bases from V and 3 from J; bases not matched to a gene: 7. Per germline, CDR1 MDHEN and CDR2 SYDVKM. The CDR3 sequence is 16 residues long. CDR3 nucleotides: TGTGCCAGCAGCCAAGCAGCGGGAGGGCACACCGGGGAGCTGTTTTTT. Protein product: CASSQAAGGHTGELFF.